These T cell receptor beta chains were read from a single sample in a study of T-cell memory formation after mild COVID-19. In TCRdb, the 5' RACE reads were re-called with MiXCR into one record per CDR3 protein. Of about 470,000 distinct CDR3 sequences listed, around 27% are singletons. The sequencing input was PBMCs or a T cell subset sorted from them (not recorded which). The source of these receptors is an adult woman who had mild COVID-19 (a few samples of this study predate the infection). Cell type and time point are not known. Each CDR3 is given without its conserved first and last residue. A D gene is named only where the DNA matches it firmly.

cdr3_aa: ASSQRGPSNQPQH
d_call: .
v_call: TRBV3-1

cdr3_aa: SARLGTSGTYNEQF
d_call: TRBD2
v_call: TRBV20-1

cdr3_aa: ASSLGGPTGTYEQY
d_call: .
v_call: TRBV12-3/TRBV12-4

cdr3_aa: ASSLVAGLEYGYT
d_call: .
v_call: TRBV5-5

cdr3_aa: ASRETGSYEQY
d_call: TRBD1
v_call: TRBV12-3/TRBV12-4

cdr3_aa: ATSDLVAGGLNEQF
d_call: TRBD2
v_call: TRBV24-1

cdr3_aa: ASSDAGGYEQY
d_call: TRBD1
v_call: TRBV25-1

cdr3_aa: ASSWARGNTIY
d_call: .
v_call: TRBV5-8

cdr3_aa: SARDGTVLNTEAF
d_call: TRBD1
v_call: TRBV20-1

cdr3_aa: ASSYSLLAGTSGRWEQF
d_call: TRBD2
v_call: TRBV6-5

cdr3_aa: ASRLTVSGLTEAF
d_call: .
v_call: TRBV5-1

cdr3_aa: ASSQGGPRGEKLF
d_call: .
v_call: TRBV14

cdr3_aa: ASSIDSGGAINEQF
d_call: TRBD2
v_call: TRBV19

cdr3_aa: ASSQDWGRTPYEQY
d_call: .
v_call: TRBV3-1

cdr3_aa: ASSLVEGLLTDTQY
d_call: .
v_call: TRBV7-9

cdr3_aa: ASSFPQGANTGELF
d_call: TRBD1
v_call: TRBV6-6

cdr3_aa: SARDRVQETQY
d_call: TRBD1
v_call: TRBV20-1

cdr3_aa: SPWGTGIVEKLF
d_call: TRBD1
v_call: TRBV20-1

cdr3_aa: ASSYGSRVADTQY
d_call: .
v_call: TRBV6-2/TRBV6-3

cdr3_aa: ASSSPRSADTQY
d_call: .
v_call: TRBV4-3